The 16 T cell receptor beta chains in this list originate from one sample, sequenced in a study of OX40 agonist ivuxolimab in advanced cancers. The library came from the immunoSEQ multiplex PCR assay. Drawn from immuneACCESS, this table holds only the in-frame rearrangements with V and J called that TCRdb kept. Clones are partly lost; checked studies trace under half to an unresolved V gene and leave the rest unexplained. Counted in this sample were some 33,000 clones; roughly 79% of them appeared once. The top ten hold about 20% of the sample. The source was CD4+ or CD8+ T cells sorted from blood, collected in a trial of the OX40 agonist ivuxolimab. Source of these receptors: an adult with an advanced solid tumor such as melanoma, head and neck, liver or kidney cancer.

The V call is TRBV19, the J call TRBJ1-4; the match to TRBD1 covers 7 bases. Per germline, CDR1 LNHDA and CDR2 SQIVND (reference sequence). The junction had 8 bases not matched to a gene; V was cut back by 5 bases and J by 5 bases. The CDR3 length is 15 residues. The DNA of the CDR3 is TGTGCCAGTAGTGCCCACAGGGGTGTGAATGAAAAACTGTTTTTT. Translating it yields CASSAHRGVNEKLFF.

The chain employs TRBV19 and TRBJ2-3, with a tentative D call TRBD2 (6 bases). Germline V gives CDR1 LNHDA, CDR2 SQIVND (reference sequence). Trimming took off 11 bases at V and 1 base at J, with 16 bases between the two ends. CDR3 length equals 14 residues. In DNA form, the CDR3 reads TGTGCCCCGGAGGGGATTTTGGGCACAGATACGCAGTATTTT. Amino acid sequence: CAPEGILGTDTQYF. Looking up the rest from reference TRBV19 and TRBJ2-3 gives the full variable domain: DGGITQSPKYLFRKEGQNVTLSCEQNLNHDAMYWYRQDPGQGLRLIYYSQIVNDFQKGDIAEGYSVSREKKESFPLTVTSAQKNPTAFYLCAPEGILGTDTQYFGPGTRLTVL.

This clone was seen only a few times. V is TRBV11-2 and J is TRBJ1-3, with TRBD1 matching over 7 bases. Germline V CDR1 and CDR2: SGHAT, FQNNGV. The CDR3 is 15 amino acids. Losses at the gene ends were 4 bases for V and 2 bases for J; bases not matched to a gene: 5. The CDR3 DNA reads as TGTGCCAGCAGCTATTCGACAGGGACTGGAAACACCATATATTTT. Protein product: CASSYSTGTGNTIYF.

V gene TRBV7-6 combines with J gene TRBJ1-4, with a tentative D call TRBD1 (5 bases). This CDR3 has 16 amino acids. The germline CDR1 and CDR2 sequences are SGHVS and FNYEAQ. V lost 5 bases, J lost 4 bases, and 17 bases lay in between. The CDR3 sequence is CASSPEPGPLNEKLFF. The CDR3 DNA follows: TGTGCCAGCAGCCCGGAGCCGGGACCGCTTAATGAAAAACTGTTTTTT.

V is TRBV27 and J is TRBJ2-3; 14 bases line up with TRBD2. This CDR3 is built from 17 residues. With V trimmed by 4 bases and J by 4 bases, 7 bases remained unmatched. Looked up from germline, CDR1 is MNHEY and CDR2 is SMNVEV (reference sequence). CDR3 region: CASSSPGLAGGPDTQYF. CDR3 sequence (DNA): TGTGCCAGCAGTTCGCCAGGACTAGCGGGAGGACCAGATACGCAGTATTTT.

The CDR3 DNA follows: TGTGCCAGCAGTTCATATGGTCCGGGGGTGAACACTGAAGCTTTCTTT. It encodes CASSSYGPGVNTEAFF. The rearrangement links TRBV11-2 to TRBJ1-1; weak D call: TRBD1 (5 bases). Trimming removed 6 bases at V and 0 bases at J, with 17 bases between. Per germline, CDR1 SGHAT and CDR2 FQNNGV. The CDR3 is made up of 16 amino acids.

The J gene is TRBJ1-2, the V gene TRBV10-1, with unresolved D. This CDR3 has 15 residues. Germline CDR1 is WNHNN and CDR2 is SYGVQD (reference sequence). V was clipped by 1 base and J by 3 bases, with 12 bases between them. The CDR3 loop is CASSEFLHGDYGYTF. As DNA, the CDR3 is TGCGCCAGCAGTGAGTTTCTACACGGTGACTATGGCTACACCTTC.

The genes are TRBV11-2 and TRBJ2-5, with D tentatively TRBD2 (6 bases). This CDR3 is built from 15 residues. CDR1 and CDR2 from the germline V gene are SGHAT and FQNNGV. Between the trimmed V and J ends, which lost 4 bases and 4 bases, there was a span of 16 bases. CDR3 nucleotides: TGTGCCAGCAGCTGGGCGGGGACCTCGGGAGAGACCCAGTACTTC. Translated, it gives CASSWAGTSGETQYF.

This chain joins TRBV7-3 and TRBJ2-3, with D perhaps TRBD1 (5 bases). Germline values: CDR1 SGHTA, CDR2 FQGTGA. The CDR3 is 17 amino acids. Trimming removed 2 bases at V and 0 bases at J, with 15 bases between. As DNA, the CDR3 is TGTGCCAGCAGCTTACCCCCTAGACAGAACAGCACAGATACGCAGTATTTT. It codes for CASSLPPRQNSTDTQYF.

The table lists this clone with a few counts. The chain uses TRBV6-6 and TRBJ1-5; D is undetermined. The CDR3 totals 13 residues. The V gene's germline CDR1 is MNHNY and CDR2 SVGAGI (reference sequence). Trimming stripped 9 bases from V and 7 bases from J, with 16 bases between. CDR3 sequence: CASKAGTGQPQHF. The DNA for the CDR3 is TGTGCCAGTAAGGCCGGAACGGGACAGCCCCAGCATTTT.

This clone has a single count. The J gene is TRBJ1-2, the V gene TRBV5-6; D perhaps matches TRBD1 (5 bases). CDR1 and CDR2 from the germline V gene are SGHDT and YYEEEE. V gave up 4 bases and J gave up 4 bases, with 26 bases separating them. This CDR3 comprises 18 residues. CDR3 protein: CASSQDPAAGREGYGYTF. CDR3 nucleotide sequence: TGTGCCAGCAGCCAAGACCCGGCGGCAGGGAGGGAGGGCTATGGCTACACCTTC.

The CDR3 reads CASSSGLAEETQYF. The CDR3 DNA is TGCGCCAGCAGCAGCGGACTAGCGGAAGAGACCCAGTACTTC. The chain couples TRBV5-1 to TRBJ2-5, with 10 bases identical to TRBD2. There are 14 residues in the CDR3. Germline V gives CDR1 SGHRS, CDR2 YFSETQ. V trimming: 4 bases; J trimming: 3 bases; junction bases outside the gene matches: 3.

The chain uses TRBV7-2 and TRBJ2-7; D not certain. The germline CDR1 and CDR2 sequences are SGHTA and FQGNSA. This CDR3 has 15 amino acids. The germline V and J ends were trimmed by 1 base and 2 bases, with 12 bases remaining between them. The CDR3 DNA follows: TGTGCCAGCAGCTTAGAGGCGCAGCCTACCTACGAGCAGTACTTC. Amino acids: CASSLEAQPTYEQYF.

The rearrangement joins TRBV7-2 to TRBJ1-2; weak D call: TRBD1 (5 bases). CDR1 is SGHTA, CDR2 FQGNSA, per germline. Trimming removed 5 bases at V and 0 bases at J, with 13 bases between. The CDR3 totals 15 residues. Here the CDR3 reads CASSPTPGPNYGYTF. In DNA form, the CDR3 reads TGTGCCAGCAGCCCAACACCGGGACCTAACTATGGCTACACCTTC.

This chain joins TRBV5-6 and TRBJ2-1, with 8 bases identical to TRBD2. The V and J ends lost 0 bases and 1 base, in that order; junction bases with no gene match: 3. Germline CDR1 and CDR2: SGHDT and YYEEEE. CDR3 length: 16 residues. The CDR3 DNA sequence: TGTGCCAGCAGCTTGGCGGGCGGGGGGTCCTACAATGAGCAGTTCTTC. This sequence encodes CASSLAGGGSYNEQFF.

The J gene is TRBJ2-1, the V gene TRBV28; D remains ambiguous. V lost 4 bases and J 7 bases, leaving 17 bases between the germline ends. The germline gives CDR1 MDHEN, CDR2 SYDVKM. The CDR3 is 15 amino acids. The CDR3 spells CASSYGFYLYNEQFF. The CDR3 DNA reads TGTGCCAGCAGTTACGGATTTTATCTGTATAATGAGCAGTTCTTC.